This T cell receptor beta chain was sequenced in a study of B cell selection in AIRE deficiency (dated by TCRdb to the late 2010s). With respect to the entire study: Researchers compared the TCRbeta repertoires of sorted blood CD4+ conventional T cells and regulatory T cells from AIRE-deficient patients with the corresponding repertoires from healthy controls. The TCR-sequenced cohort comprised about 5 AIRE-deficient APECED patients and about 5 healthy control donors.

Trimming takes 1 base from V and 3 bases from J, and the germline ends sit 7 bases apart. The CDR3 spans 13 residues, from the cysteine through the phenylalanine. This entry keeps only the CDR3 DNA: 39 bases, framed from base 1. Taken from the germline V gene, the CDR1 and CDR2 loops are SGDLS and YYNGEE. Study-level results and caveats: CDR3s were shorter in shared Treg sequences, reflecting a bias toward rearrangements that have few non-templated nucleotide insertions. In AIRE-deficient patients, Tconv and Treg cells had TCRBV gene usage, CDR3 length and TCR diversity comparable to those in healthy donors. Among several thousand shared Treg TCRbeta sequences, less than 40% were found to be shared only among healthy donors and about 10% only among patients, suggesting that Treg selection is less efficient in the absence of AIRE. Only TCRbeta chains were sequenced, and approximately 35% of shared healthy-donor Treg sequences were also present in healthy Tconv cells, possibly due to differing TCRalpha chains. About 33% of the Treg TCRbeta sequences shared among healthy donors were detected in patient Tconv cells, suggesting that Treg-biased clones are diverted into the Tconv compartment.

The immunoSEQ platform was used to sequence the TCRbeta chains. As for how the authors treated the data: When Treg repertoires were pooled, patients gave around 5.6x10^4 distinct TCRbeta sequences, while healthy donors gave about 96,000. Public Treg TCRbeta sequences were defined as those shared by two or more individuals and were then searched for in Tconv repertoires. Differences between groups were assessed by Mann-Whitney U tests with Bonferroni-Dunn correction in GraphPad Prism 7.03. TCRdb provides this immuneACCESS table in a form limited to in-frame rearrangements. Some clones are lacking; in checked studies, under half of them reflect an unresolved V gene, and why the rest are absent is not known. The V and J calls and clone size were taken over from that table, and D and trimming were inferred from the DNA. The sample yields roughly 3,100 clones; around 79% were counted once. The ten largest make up around 3.4% of the sample.

Turning to this clone: The antigen this receptor binds is unknown. The record has no base qualities; no much larger clone is one base away.

For sorting, regulatory T cells were defined as CD4+CD25hiCD127low/negative cells. The AIRE-deficient patients had APECED syndrome. A FACSAria flow cytometer was used to sort the Tconv and Treg cells intended for TCRbeta sequencing. Sorted cells were collected in 5-ml round-bottom polystyrene tubes, and dry cell pellets were stored frozen at -80 degrees C prior to sequencing. The sequenced sample was Tregs sorted from PBMCs. This chain joins TRBV9 to TRBJ1-1; no D gene can be assigned with confidence. The receptor was isolated from a human donor with AIRE deficiency. The sequenced DNA is TGTGCCAGCAGCGTACGGTCAGACACTGAAGCTTTCTTT. Its coded protein is CASSVRSDTEAFF.